These T cell receptor beta chains were read from a single sample in a study of blood T cell repertoires in COVID-19. The table came from immunoSEQ multiplex PCR; TCRdb's copy has only in-frame clones and leaves some out. Counted here are a few hundred thousand clones, more than 75% occurring once; the ten biggest clones make up around 1.9%. The sample taken for sequencing was PBMCs or T cells enriched from blood (not recorded which). These receptors all come from a middle-aged man in a cohort exposed to, infected with or recovered from COVID-19 (not recorded which). Each CDR3 is given with its conserved first and last residue. D genes are given only for firm matches. The size entry is marked missing in some rows and otherwise reads once, few, many or a size class.

>-|TRBJ1-4|15|TRBD1|TRBV6-1
TGTGCCAGCAGTGAATCACAGGGGGCCAATGAAAAACTGTTTTTT
CASSESQGANEKLFF
>-|TRBJ1-5|15|-|TRBV4-1
TGCGCCAGCAGCCAAGCCGGGGGTGGCAATCAGCCCCAGCATTTT
CASSQAGGGNQPQHF
>-|TRBJ1-1|11|-|TRBV3-1/TRBV3-2
TGTGCCAGCAGCCAAAGCGGTGAAGCTTTCTTT
CASSQSGEAFF
>-|TRBJ1-2|16|TRBD1|TRBV29-1
TGCAGCATGTTGGGGTCCCGCGGACAGGGAGATGGTGGCTACACCTTC
CSMLGSRGQGDGGYTF
>-|TRBJ1-6|15|TRBD1|TRBV7-3
TGTGCCAGCAGCTTAAACGGACAGGGGATTTCACCCCTCCACTTT
CASSLNGQGISPLHF
>-|TRBJ2-6|15|-|TRBV3-1/TRBV3-2
TGTGCCAGCAGCCAAGGACAGCCTGGGGCCAACGTCCTGACTTTC
CASSQGQPGANVLTF
>-|TRBJ1-2|16|-|TRBV11-2
TGTGCCAGCAGCCCATATCCCGTACGGGGGTCAGATGGCTACACCTTC
CASSPYPVRGSDGYTF
>-|TRBJ2-2|15|TRBD2|TRBV5-1
TGCGCCAGCAGCCTGGGACTAGGCGAGACCGGGGAGCTGTTTTTT
CASSLGLGETGELFF
>-|TRBJ1-6|16|TRBD1|TRBV10-2
TGCGCCAGCAGTGTGAGACAGGGGGCGTCTAATTCACCCCTCCACTTT
CASSVRQGASNSPLHF
>-|TRBJ2-7|16|TRBD2|TRBV28
TGTGCCAGCAGTTTATGGGGGACTAGCGGTACCGGCGAGCAGTACTTC
CASSLWGTSGTGEQYF
>-|TRBJ2-7|15|TRBD1|TRBV5-1
TGCGCCAACCTTCAACCGGACAGGGGGTCCGGGGAGCAGTACTTC
CANLQPDRGSGEQYF
>-|TRBJ2-1|13|-|TRBV5-1
TGCGCCAGCAGCTTGTTCGCCAGCAATGAGCAGTTCTTC
CASSLFASNEQFF
>-|TRBJ2-2|14|-|TRBV9
TGTGCCAGCAGCGTAGACGGGGGTACCGGGGAGCTGTTTTTT
CASSVDGGTGELFF
>-|TRBJ1-6|15|-|TRBV5-1
TGCGCCAGCAGCCAGTTAGAGACTACTAATTCACCCCTCCACTTT
CASSQLETTNSPLHF
>-|TRBJ1-5|16|TRBD1|TRBV10-3
TGTGCCATCAGTGAGTTAAGGACAGGTGGCAATCAGCCCCAGCATTTT
CAISELRTGGNQPQHF
>-|TRBJ2-7|13|-|TRBV13
TGTGCCAGCAGCTTCGGACTCAATGCGGAGCAGTACTTC
CASSFGLNAEQYF
>-|TRBJ1-3|11|-|TRBV30
TGTGCCTGGAGTGCAGGAAACACCATATATTTT
CAWSAGNTIYF
>-|TRBJ2-7|15|-|TRBV6-1
TGTGCCAGCAGTGAGGCCAGGCGAAACTCCTACGAGCAGTACTTC
CASSEARRNSYEQYF
>few|TRBJ2-5|15|TRBD2|TRBV25-1
TGTGCCAGCAGTGAACTAGCGGGAGGGTCAGAGACCCAGTACTTC
CASSELAGGSETQYF
>-|TRBJ2-7|15|TRBD2|TRBV18
TGTGCCAGCTCACCAGGTAGCGGGCCGATCAACGAGCAGTACTTC
CASSPGSGPINEQYF
>-|TRBJ1-1|15|-|TRBV6-5
TGTGCCAGCAGTTCGGACTCTCTCGGGAACACTGAAGCTTTCTTT
CASSSDSLGNTEAFF
>-|TRBJ2-3|18|-|TRBV28
TGTGCCAGCAGTCCCCGGCCAGGGGGGATTGTTTTGGCAGATACGCAGTATTTT
CASSPRPGGIVLADTQYF
>-|TRBJ2-7|13|-|TRBV5-5
TGTGCCAGCAGCTCACAGGGCTCCTACGAGCAGTACTTC
CASSSQGSYEQYF
>-|TRBJ2-3|15|-|TRBV11-2
TGTGCCAGCAGCTTATTACAGTCAAACACAGATACGCAGTATTTT
CASSLLQSNTDTQYF
>-|TRBJ1-5|12|TRBD1|TRBV28
TGTGCCAGCAGTCTCAGGACAGGGAGCCAGCATTTT
CASSLRTGSQHF
>few|TRBJ1-6|15|-|TRBV5-6
TGTGCCAGCAGCTTTTTGGGGAGAGATAATTCACCCCTCCACTTT
CASSFLGRDNSPLHF
>-|TRBJ1-1|12|-|TRBV9
TGTGCCAGCAGCAACAGAAACACTGAAGCTTTCTTT
CASSNRNTEAFF
>few|TRBJ2-2|17|TRBD2|TRBV27
TGTGCCAGCAGTTCGCTCTTTGGAGGGAGGGCCGACGGGGAGCTGTTTTTT
CASSSLFGGRADGELFF
>-|TRBJ2-3|15|-|TRBV7-9
TGTGCCAGCAGCGAGCCGAGGGTCAGCACAGATACGCAGTATTTT
CASSEPRVSTDTQYF
>-|TRBJ2-2|16|TRBD2|TRBV27
TGTGCCAGCAGCCACCCGACTAGCGGGAGGACCGGGGAGCTGTTTTTT
CASSHPTSGRTGELFF
>few|TRBJ2-2|16|TRBD2|TRBV6-5
TGTGCCAGCAGTTACGGACTAGCGGTGAACACCGGGGAGCTGTTTTTT
CASSYGLAVNTGELFF
>-|TRBJ2-2|18|TRBD2|TRBV3-1/TRBV3-2
TGTGCCAGCAGCCTCCTCCGGACTAGCGGGCAGAACACCGGGGAGCTGTTTTTT
CASSLLRTSGQNTGELFF
>-|TRBJ1-6|16|-|TRBV2
TGTGCCAGCAGTATGAGCAGGGGCGGCCCGAATTCACCCCTCCACTTT
CASSMSRGGPNSPLHF
>few|TRBJ2-1|13|-|TRBV5-1
TGCGCCAGTAAGACCAACAGGTACAATGAGCAGTTCTTC
CASKTNRYNEQFF
>few|TRBJ2-7|15|-|TRBV2
TGTGCCAGCATTCCGGGATCAGTAACATCCTACGAGCAGTACTTC
CASIPGSVTSYEQYF
>-|TRBJ2-7|14|TRBD1|TRBV18
TGTGCCAGCTCACCCGGGACAGGGGTCTACGAGCAGTACTTC
CASSPGTGVYEQYF
>once|TRBJ2-7|16|TRBD2|TRBV28
TGTGCCAGCAGTTTATCTGGGCGGGAGGGATTCTACGAGCAGTACTTC
CASSLSGREGFYEQYF
>-|TRBJ1-6|14|TRBD1|TRBV28
TGTGCCAGCAGGAGGGACAGCCCTAACCCACCCCTCCACTTT
CASRRDSPNPPLHF
>few|TRBJ2-7|14|-|TRBV5-1
TGCGCCAGCAGTTACGGCAGGGTAGCCTTCGAGCAGTACTTC
CASSYGRVAFEQYF
>once|TRBJ1-2|15|TRBD1|TRBV7-2
TGTGCCAGCAGCCCCGGGACAGGGCTCAACTATGGCTACACCTTC
CASSPGTGLNYGYTF
>-|TRBJ1-5|14|-|TRBV3-1/TRBV3-2
TGTGCCAGCAGCCAGTCACAGGGTAATCAGCCCCAGCATTTT
CASSQSQGNQPQHF
>-|TRBJ2-7|14|TRBD2|TRBV7-9
TGTGCCAGCAGCCCGACGCTAGCGGGAGGGGTTAAGTACTTC
CASSPTLAGGVKYF
>-|TRBJ1-2|14|TRBD1|TRBV6-5
TGTGCCAGCAGGCAGGACAGGGTACAACCTGGCTACACCTTC
CASRQDRVQPGYTF
>-|TRBJ1-1|16|-|TRBV18
TGTGCCAGCTCACCACGATACGGGGGTTCGGGCACTGAAGCTTTCTTT
CASSPRYGGSGTEAFF
>-|TRBJ1-2|14|TRBD1|TRBV11-1
TGTGCCAGCAGCCTCGGGACAGGGGCCTCGGGCTACACCTTC
CASSLGTGASGYTF
>-|TRBJ2-2|15|TRBD2|TRBV5-1
TGCGCCAGCAGAGAAGGGGAGGGATTCACCGGGGAGCTGTTTTTT
CASREGEGFTGELFF
>-|TRBJ1-1|15|-|TRBV7-8
TGTGCCAGCAGCGGTAACCGACGGGGGAACACTGAAGCTTTCTTT
CASSGNRRGNTEAFF
>-|TRBJ2-4|16|TRBD2|TRBV7-8
TGTGCCAGCAGCTTAGCCCCTAGCGGGAATCAAAACATTCAGTACTTC
CASSLAPSGNQNIQYF
>-|TRBJ2-1|16|TRBD2|TRBV4-2
TGTGCCAGCAGCCGAGGTAGCGGGAGCTCCTACAATGAGCAGTTCTTC
CASSRGSGSSYNEQFF
>-|TRBJ1-1|13|-|TRBV30
TGTGCCTGGGAGACAGGATTGAACACTGAAGCTTTCTTT
CAWETGLNTEAFF
>-|TRBJ1-2|14|-|TRBV10-3
TGTGCCATCAGCGCCGGGAATCCCTTGAACGGCTACACCTTC
CAISAGNPLNGYTF
>few|TRBJ2-5|18|TRBD2|TRBV14
TGTGCCAGCAGCCAACGTACGTGGGGACTAGCGGACCAAGAGACCCAGTACTTC
CASSQRTWGLADQETQYF